Listed below are T cell receptor beta chains from one sample, sequenced in a study of PD-1 blockade in classical Hodgkin lymphoma. TCRdb keeps only in-frame clones here, not all; method: immunoSEQ multiplex PCR. The sample consists of approximately 93,000 clones, roughly 78% of them appearing once. This specimen consisted of peripheral blood mononuclear cells (PBMCs), obtained before the fourth cycle of nivolumab. The receptors were gathered from a human donor with classical Hodgkin lymphoma. The CDR3 runs from the conserved cysteine through the conserved F or W. D genes are given only for firm matches. Clone size appears in some rows only: once, few, many, or a class for an expanded clone.

TRBV11-2	NA	TRBJ2-7	NA	TGTGCCAGCAGCTTAGGCTTTAGGGTAGCTCCGTCCTATGAGCAGTACTTC	CASSLGFRVAPSYEQYF
TRBV7-9	NA	TRBJ1-1	TRBD1	TGTGCCAGCAGCCCTCCGACAGGGCCGGACACTGAAGCTTTCTTT	CASSPPTGPDTEAFF
TRBV7-9	NA	TRBJ2-3	NA	TGTGCCACCGGGGCCAGCATAGATACGCAGTATTTT	CATGASIDTQYF
TRBV10-3	few	TRBJ1-1	NA	TGTGCCATCAATCCGACAGGGAACACTGAAGCTTTCTTT	CAINPTGNTEAFF
TRBV29-1	NA	TRBJ2-5	NA	TGCAGCGTTGGTACCTACCAAGAGACCCAGTACTTC	CSVGTYQETQYF
TRBV7-2	NA	TRBJ2-5	NA	TGTGCCAGCGGGGGGGCCCCGCCAGAGACCCAGTACTTC	CASGGAPPETQYF
TRBV30	NA	TRBJ2-3	NA	TGTGCCCTAGACAGGAGCACAGATACGCAGTATTTT	CALDRSTDTQYF
TRBV7-2	NA	TRBJ2-5	NA	TGTGCCAGCAGCAGGCAGGGGGGGGAGACCCAGTACTTC	CASSRQGGETQYF
TRBV7-9	NA	TRBJ1-2	NA	TGTGCCAGCTCCCTGACAGGAAACGATGGCTACACCTTC	CASSLTGNDGYTF
TRBV7-6	NA	TRBJ2-1	TRBD2	TGTGCCAGCAGCCCGAGCGGGGGCTCCTACAATGAGCAGTTCTTC	CASSPSGGSYNEQFF
TRBV5-5	NA	TRBJ1-2	NA	TGTGCCAGCAGCGCGGGGACATTTCGCTATGGCTACACCTTC	CASSAGTFRYGYTF
TRBV5-6	NA	TRBJ1-2	NA	TGTGCCAGCAGCTCCCCTCACATCTATGGCTACACCTTC	CASSSPHIYGYTF
TRBV6-1	NA	TRBJ1-4	TRBD1	TGTGCCAGCAGGACAGGGAGTGGGGCTGAAAAACTGTTTTTT	CASRTGSGAEKLFF
TRBV7-2	few	TRBJ2-7	NA	TGTGCCAGCAGCCGACAGGACGAGCAGTACTTC	CASSRQDEQYF
TRBV10-1	NA	TRBJ2-3	NA	TGCGCCAGCAGTGAGTCGGGAACGAAGAGTGGCACAGATACGCAGTATTTT	CASSESGTKSGTDTQYF
TRBV6-1	few	TRBJ2-1	TRBD2	TGTGCCAGCGGATTCGGGGGGGCCTACAATGAGCAGTTCTTC	CASGFGGAYNEQFF
TRBV18	once	TRBJ2-5	TRBD1	TGTGCCAGCTCACCAGGGACAGGGGCCCAAGAGACCCAGTACTTC	CASSPGTGAQETQYF
TRBV11-2	NA	TRBJ1-3	NA	TGTGCCAGCAGCTTAGCAGGGCCTGGAAACACCATATATTTT	CASSLAGPGNTIYF
TRBV7-6	NA	TRBJ2-7	NA	TGTGCCAGCAGCTCCGGGACAACCTACGAGCAGTACTTC	CASSSGTTYEQYF
TRBV5-4	NA	TRBJ2-3	NA	TGTGCCAGCAGCCCCCCCCCGTCCAGGGCCACAGATACGCAGTATTTT	CASSPPPSRATDTQYF